This T cell receptor (beta chain) originates from a study of T cell responses to AZD1222 COVID-19 vaccine. The data were produced by immunoSEQ multiplex PCR, yet TCRdb's version contains in-frame clones alone and is incomplete. The table shows about 110,000 clones, with about nine tenths occurring only once. This clone was observed a single time. Its antigen remains unidentified. Deletions cut 4 bases from V and 2 bases from J, with 16 bases between. The V gene's germline CDR1 is LGHNA and CDR2 YNFKEQ. This CDR3 contains 16 residues. Study results and limitations: Regions left unmutated in variants are reportedly the target of nearly half of spike-specific TCRs. Vaccine-associated CD4 TCRs ranged over spike, dominating at 160-218 and 743-854. The number of AZD1222 recipients seropositive at baseline was only 6 or 7.

The sequencing used peripheral blood, collected on day 0 of AZD1222 vaccination. The source of this sequence is an adult in good health. The rearrangement joins TRBV4-2 to TRBJ2-3; the D is unclear. In DNA form, the CDR3 reads TGTGCCAGCAGCCTCCGAGGTACGGGCGCCACAGATACGCAGTATTTT. Residues: CASSLRGTGATDTQYF.